This T cell receptor beta chain was sequenced in a study of T cell responses to AZD1222 COVID-19 vaccine. Broader study findings: Spike-spanning, vaccine-associated CD4 TCRs were dominant at 160-218 and 743-854. Donor demographics were predominantly white British with a female majority; clonal diversity may be underestimated. Baseline antibody screening turned up just a handful of seropositive AZD1222 recipients. Close to half of all spike-specific TCRs reportedly target regions of the variants that are unmutated.

The repertoire was sequenced with immunoSEQ multiplex PCR; TCRdb's copy has only in-frame clones and lacks some. The data hold around 140,000 clones, with 93% observed a single time. This CDR3 region has 18 residues. V shed 5 bases and J 5 bases; nucleotides not matched to a gene: 17. Germline assignment: CDR1 SNHLY and CDR2 FYNNEI. Concerning this clone itself: Its target is not known.

This rearrangement joins TRBV2 to TRBJ1-2; 10 bases agree with TRBD1. Material: peripheral blood, obtained on day 0 of AZD1222 vaccination. This sequence was found in an adult in good health. In DNA, the CDR3 is TGTGCCAGCAGTCCCGACCGACAGGGGGCTTCGGAAAGATATGGCTACACCTTC. This sequence encodes CASSPDRQGASERYGYTF.